These 8 T cell receptor beta chains came from one sample sequenced in a study of a mutant IDH1 vaccine in newly diagnosed glioma. Data came from immunoSEQ multiplex PCR; TCRdb stores just in-frame clones and leaves some out. The sample yields 40,000 to 60,000 clones, approximately 79% seen once. Their antigens remain unidentified. Indicated time point: week 35, safety follow-up. Doses comprised 300 ug of mutant IDH1 20-mer peptide each, plus topical imiquimod. This specimen was PBMCs, taken from a glioma patient whose treatment included an IDH1 peptide vaccine. The receptors derive from a middle-aged man with glioma.

This clone was counted once. The CDR3 DNA reads TGTGCCTCCCTGGACAGGCTAACTGGAAACACCATATATTTT. This sequence encodes CASLDRLTGNTIYF. The chain recombines TRBV19 with TRBJ1-3; 7 nucleotides match TRBD1. Germline-derived CDR1 and CDR2 are LNHDA and SQIVND (reference sequence). The CDR3 loop spans 14 amino acids. The V and J ends lost 11 bases and 2 bases, in that order; junction bases with no gene match: 9.

The chain couples TRBV6-1 to TRBJ2-7; 12 bases fit TRBD2. With V trimmed by 9 bases and J by 12 bases, 15 bases remained unmatched. There are 14 residues in the CDR3. Germline V gene data show CDR1 as MNHNS and CDR2 as SASEGT. The CDR3 region is CASSQTSGGPPRYF. The CDR3 DNA is TGTGCCAGTTCCCAGACTAGCGGGGGCCCACCTAGGTACTTC.

This clone has only a few counts. This chain joins TRBV9 and TRBJ1-2, with 8 bases lining up with TRBD1. The CDR3 loop spans 16 amino acids. V shed 3 bases, J shed 3 bases, and the junction held 10 bases outside the gene matches. Germline V gene lookup returns CDR1 SGDLS and CDR2 YYNGEE. CDR3 amino acids: CASSGRQGRRDYGYTF. The CDR3 DNA sequence: TGTGCCAGCAGCGGCCGACAGGGGAGGAGGGACTATGGCTACACCTTC.

The V gene is TRBV4-1, the J gene TRBJ2-5, with TRBD1 identical over 7 bases. The CDR3 has 16 residues. Germline CDR1 MGHRA, CDR2 YSYEKL. The V and J ends lost 4 bases and 2 bases, in that order; junction bases with no gene match: 10. In nucleotides, the CDR3 is TGCGCCAGCAGCCGGTCGCCGGGACAGACACAAGAGACCCAGTACTTC. Amino acid sequence: CASSRSPGQTQETQYF.

The genes are TRBV5-1 and TRBJ2-7; no firm D call. This CDR3 has 13 amino acids. Trimming removed 0 bases at V and 7 bases at J, with 11 bases between. Per the germline V gene, CDR1 is SGHRS and CDR2 is YFSETQ. The CDR3 nucleotides are TGCGCCAGCAGCTTGGGGGCGACCGGGGAGCAGTACTTC. This codes for CASSLGATGEQYF.

This chain joins TRBV19 and TRBJ2-5; D is possibly TRBD1 (6 bases). V was cut by 5 bases and J by 3 bases, with 10 bases left in between. There are 13 residues in the CDR3. Per germline, CDR1 LNHDA and CDR2 SQIVND (reference sequence). The CDR3 bases are TGTGCCAGTAGTCCCCGGACAGAAGAGACCCAGTACTTC. It specifies CASSPRTEETQYF. Based on the CDR3 plus reference TRBV19 and TRBJ2-5, the full variable domain is DGGITQSPKYLFRKEGQNVTLSCEQNLNHDAMYWYRQDPGQGLRLIYYSQIVNDFQKGDIAEGYSVSREKKESFPLTVTSAQKNPTAFYLCASSPRTEETQYFGPGTRLLVL.

The chain couples TRBV15 to TRBJ2-2; D might be TRBD1 or TRBD2, each matching 5 bases. Germline V gene sequence: CDR1 LNHNV, CDR2 YYDKDF (reference sequence). This CDR3 comprises 20 residues. V was shortened by 3 bases and J by 4 bases, with 27 bases between the two germline ends. DNA for the CDR3: TGTGCCACCAGCAGCCCCTTCGGACGGGACCTCAAAACTCCCACCGGGGAGCTGTTTTTT. As protein: CATSSPFGRDLKTPTGELFF. The full variable domain, rest sourced from reference TRBV15 and TRBJ2-2, is DAMVIQNPRYQVTQFGKPVTLSCSQTLNHNVMYWYQQKSSQAPKLLFHYYDKDFNNEADTPDNFQSRRPNTSFCFLDIRSPGLGDTAMYLCATSSPFGRDLKTPTGELFFGEGSRLTVL.

The rearrangement joins TRBV13 to TRBJ1-1; 9 nucleotides match TRBD1. The trim removed 3 bases at V and 3 bases at J, leaving 2 bases unmatched. The germline CDR1 and CDR2 sequences are PRHDT and FYEKMQ (reference sequence). The CDR3 spans 14 residues. The CDR3 sequence is CASSFRTGDTEAFF. The CDR3 nucleotides read TGTGCCAGCAGCTTTCGGACAGGGGACACTGAAGCTTTCTTT.